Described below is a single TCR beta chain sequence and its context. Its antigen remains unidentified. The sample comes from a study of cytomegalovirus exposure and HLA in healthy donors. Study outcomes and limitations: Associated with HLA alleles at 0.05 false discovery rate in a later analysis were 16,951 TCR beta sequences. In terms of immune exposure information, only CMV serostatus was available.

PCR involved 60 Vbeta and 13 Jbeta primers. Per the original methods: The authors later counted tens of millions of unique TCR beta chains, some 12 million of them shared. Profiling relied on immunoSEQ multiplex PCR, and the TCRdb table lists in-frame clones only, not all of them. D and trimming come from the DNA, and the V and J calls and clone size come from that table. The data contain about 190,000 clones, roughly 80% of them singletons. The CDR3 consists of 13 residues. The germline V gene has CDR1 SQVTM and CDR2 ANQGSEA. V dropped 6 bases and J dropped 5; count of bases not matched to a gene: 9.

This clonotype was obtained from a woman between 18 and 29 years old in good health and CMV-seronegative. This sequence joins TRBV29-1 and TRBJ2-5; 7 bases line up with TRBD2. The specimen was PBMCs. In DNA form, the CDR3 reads TGCAGCGTCATGGAGCGGGGTCAGGAGACCCAGTACTTC. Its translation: CSVMERGQETQYF.